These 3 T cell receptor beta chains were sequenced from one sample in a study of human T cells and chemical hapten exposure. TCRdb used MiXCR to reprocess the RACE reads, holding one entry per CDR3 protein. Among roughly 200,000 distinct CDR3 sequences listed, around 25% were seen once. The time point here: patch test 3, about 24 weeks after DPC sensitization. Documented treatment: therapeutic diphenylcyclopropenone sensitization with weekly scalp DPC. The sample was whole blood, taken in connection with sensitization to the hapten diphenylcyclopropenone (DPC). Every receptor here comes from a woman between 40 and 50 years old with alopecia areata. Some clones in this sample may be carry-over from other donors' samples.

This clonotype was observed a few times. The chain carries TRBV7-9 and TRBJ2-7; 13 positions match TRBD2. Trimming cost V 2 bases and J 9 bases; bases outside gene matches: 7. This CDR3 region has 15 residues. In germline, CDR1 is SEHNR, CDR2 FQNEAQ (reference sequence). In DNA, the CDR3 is TGTGCCAGCAGCTTAAGGGGGACTAGCGGGATCTCGCAGTACTTC. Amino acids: CASSLRGTSGISQYF.

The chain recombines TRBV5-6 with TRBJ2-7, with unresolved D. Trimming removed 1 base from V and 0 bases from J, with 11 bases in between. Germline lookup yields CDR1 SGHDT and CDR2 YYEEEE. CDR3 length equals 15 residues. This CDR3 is CASSLLGPGSYEQYF. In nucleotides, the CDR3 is TGTGCCAGCAGCTTGCTAGGTCCCGGCTCCTACGAGCAGTACTTC.

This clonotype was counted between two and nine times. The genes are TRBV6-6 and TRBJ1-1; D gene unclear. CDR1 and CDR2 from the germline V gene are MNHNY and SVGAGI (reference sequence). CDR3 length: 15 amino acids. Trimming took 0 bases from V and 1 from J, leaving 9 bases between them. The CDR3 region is CASSYSSEGNTEAFF. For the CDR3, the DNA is TGTGCCAGCAGTTACTCATCGGAGGGGAACACTGAAGCTTTCTTT.